This T cell receptor beta chain was captured in a study of T-cell reconstitution after alpha-beta-depleted transplantation in children. TCRbeta library construction was performed incorporating unique molecular identifiers. TCRdb used MiXCR to reprocess the PCR reads, holding one entry per CDR3 protein. The table records around 370,000 distinct CDR3 sequences, 15% to 20% of them present only once. Findings and limits, study-wide: Certain patients had high TCRbeta diversity at day 60, and it came from recipient T cells and thymic progenitors that survived. Newly produced T cells mostly provided counts and TCRbeta diversity after one year, as hyperexpanded clones declined. After transplant, at about two months, alpha-beta T cells were reportedly derived from several hundred expanded graft clones.

Trimming cost V 3 bases and J 7 bases, with 16 bases left between them. Germline CDR1 is SGHKS and CDR2 is YYEKEE (reference sequence). The CDR3 spans 15 residues. This clonotype has a count of ten or more. Its antigen is not known. The sequenced sample was PBMCs, mostly from graft donor cells, obtained 360 days after TCRalphabeta/CD19-depleted stem cell transplant. The TCR was taken from a male patient aged 2-15 years who had a stem cell transplant for acute lymphoblastic leukemia, so the T cells may come from the graft donor. V usage is TRBV5-5 and J usage is TRBJ1-4, with TRBD1 as a possible D gene (5 bases). Written as DNA, the CDR3 is TGTGCCAGCAGCTGGGAGGGGAGTTTGGGTGAAAAACTGTTTTTT. It specifies CASSWEGSLGEKLFF.